This T cell receptor (beta chain) was captured in a study of cytomegalovirus exposure and HLA in healthy donors. Findings of the study overall: The likely explanation for a cluster of highly shared sequence variants was sequencing artifact. Later on, an analysis tied approximately 15,000 TCR beta sequences to HLA alleles at 0.05 false discovery rate.

With 60 Vbeta and 13 Jbeta primers, the PCR was carried out. The table came from immunoSEQ multiplex PCR; TCRdb's copy has only in-frame clones and leaves some out. The data hold about 160,000 clones, with 65% to 85% observed a single time. As for this clone: Its antigen remains unknown.

The clonotype was recovered from a woman between 50 and 59 years old in good health and CMV-seropositive. Sequencing was carried out using PBMCs.

The CDR3 here is CASRRRGSDGYTF. In nucleotides, the CDR3 is TGTGCCAGTAGAAGAAGGGGGAGTGATGGCTACACCTTC. This sequence joins TRBV19 and TRBJ1-2, with a weak D call TRBD1 (6 bases). The ends were cut back, 6 bases at V and 6 bases at J, with 14 bases in the middle. This CDR3 has 13 amino acids. Germline CDR1 is LNHDA and CDR2 is SQIVND (reference sequence).